The 20 T cell receptor beta chains below all came from one sample that was sequenced in a study of blood T cells in healthy people across ages. Sample-barcoded 5' priming and a J-beta primer mix drove a second PCR of roughly 6 to 12 cycles. TCRdb fed the 5' RACE reads into MiXCR, producing one record per CDR3 protein. Of about a million distinct CDR3 sequences in the sample, 51% are singletons; the top ten hold about 22%. The sample was blood. Receptors originate from a woman aged 60-75 years in good health.

This sequence joins TRBV4-1 and TRBJ1-1; D is unclear. CDR1 MGHRA and CDR2 YSYEKL come from the germline V gene. The V and J ends lost 0 bases and 3 bases respectively, with 8 bases between them. The CDR3 covers 14 residues. DNA of the CDR3: TGCGCCAGCAGCCAAGAGAACAGCTACACTGAAGCTTTCTTT. Amino acid sequence: CASSQENSYTEAFF.

CDR3 sequence reads: CASSQDKLAGTIYEQYF. The CDR3 bases are TGTGCCAGCAGCCAAGATAAGCTAGCGGGAACCATATACGAGCAGTACTTC. The V and J genes are TRBV4-2 and TRBJ2-5; 9 bases agree with TRBD2. TRBJ2-7 explains the end of the DNA better; the J call may be wrong. Germline-derived CDR1 and CDR2 are LGHNA and YNFKEQ. The CDR3 loop spans 17 amino acids.

This clonotype has only a few counts. The chain couples TRBV20-1 to TRBJ2-7; 7 bases map to TRBD1. This CDR3 is built from 11 residues. CDR1 and CDR2 (germline): DFQATT, SNEGSKA (reference sequence). CDR3 in amino acids: CSADRSYEQYF. CDR3 sequence (DNA): TGCAGCGCGGACAGGTCCTACGAGCAGTACTTC.

The CDR3 nucleotides are TGTGCCAGCAGACTAGCGGGAGCCGGTGAGCAGTTCTTC. This codes for CASRLAGAGEQFF. The chain joins TRBV3-1 to TRBJ2-1; 11 bases fit TRBD2. V gave up 6 bases and J gave up 9 bases; unmatched junction bases: 4. Germline V lookup: CDR1 LGHDT, CDR2 YNNKEL (reference sequence). This CDR3 has 13 residues.

The chain joins TRBV5-1 to TRBJ1-2; 9 bases fit TRBD1. The CDR3 contains 15 residues. Germline V CDR1 and CDR2: SGHRS, YFSETQ. J lost 5 bases, V lost 2 bases, and 7 bases had no gene match. CDR3: CASSFRTGEGYGYTF. DNA for the CDR3: TGCGCCAGCAGCTTTAGGACAGGGGAAGGATATGGCTACACCTTC.

V is TRBV4-1 and J is TRBJ2-5, with no clear D. The V and J ends lost 4 bases and 11 bases respectively, with 17 bases between them. The germline V gene has CDR1 MGHRA and CDR2 YSYEKL. The CDR3 is 13 residues long. CDR3 in DNA: TGCGCCAGCAGCCCCATACGCTGGGATGAGCAGTACTTC. This encodes CASSPIRWDEQYF.

The rearrangement uses TRBV7-2 and TRBJ1-5, with D perhaps matching TRBD1 (5 bases). The CDR3 length is 14 residues. The V and J ends lost 6 bases and 3 bases respectively, with 12 bases between them. Germline CDR1 and CDR2: SGHTA and FQGNSA. The CDR3 region is CASRRGDPNQPQHF. In DNA, the CDR3 is TGTGCCAGCAGACGGGGGGACCCCAATCAGCCCCAGCATTTT.

This clonotype appeared a few times. The chain recombines TRBV12-3 or TRBV12-4 with TRBJ2-3; 8 bases are a match to TRBD2. This CDR3 spans 13 amino acids. The V segment lost 4 bases and the J segment 14 bases; nucleotides outside the gene matches: 11. The CDR3 nucleotides are TGTGCCAGCAGTTGGTTGTTAGCGGGACGGCGGTATTTT. Translation: CASSWLLAGRRYF.

The chain employs TRBV10-3 and TRBJ2-3; D not certain. V shed 10 bases and J shed 10 bases, with 12 bases lying between them. The germline V gene has CDR1 ENHRY and CDR2 SYGVKD. The CDR3 consists of 10 residues. The CDR3 region is CATNPPAQYF. The CDR3 region has the DNA TGTGCCACAAACCCCCCGGCGCAGTATTTT.

The rearrangement uses TRBV3-1 and TRBJ2-5; perhaps TRBD2 as D (6 bases). Trimming removed 3 bases from V and 1 base from J, with 12 bases in between. Germline values: CDR1 LGHDT, CDR2 YNNKEL (reference sequence). The CDR3 is made up of 15 amino acids. This CDR3 reads CASSHIFSGQETQYF. In nucleotides, the CDR3 is TGTGCCAGCAGCCACATTTTTAGCGGCCAAGAGACCCAGTACTTC.

The table lists this clonotype with a few counts. This sequence joins TRBV27 and TRBJ2-1; 13 positions match TRBD2. This CDR3 spans 16 amino acids. CDR1 and CDR2 from the germline V gene are MNHEY and SMNVEV (reference sequence). V dropped 8 bases and J dropped 7; count of bases not matched to a gene: 11. The CDR3 region is CASGGIGTSGANEQFF. As DNA, the CDR3 is TGTGCCAGCGGGGGAATAGGGACTAGCGGGGCAAATGAGCAGTTCTTC.

A few counts support this clonotype. A much larger clone differs from this one at a single base, so this may be a read error. The gene calls are TRBV4-1 and TRBJ2-1, with TRBD2 matching 7 bases. The CDR3 is 17 residues long. Germline CDR1 MGHRA, CDR2 YSYEKL. CDR3 region: CAGSSRLATNDYNEQFF. CDR3 sequence (DNA): TGCGCCGGCAGCTCTAGACTAGCCACCAACGACTACAATGAGCAGTTCTTC.

This sequence joins TRBV7-2 and TRBJ2-7; perhaps TRBD1 as D (5 bases). Germline V lookup: CDR1 SGHTA, CDR2 FQGNSA. Trimming took off 7 bases at V and 0 bases at J, with 13 bases between the two ends. The CDR3 loop spans 14 amino acids. The DNA for the CDR3 is TGTGCCAGCACGACGGCAGGGATCTCCTACGAGCAGTACTTC. Protein product: CASTTAGISYEQYF.

The rearrangement uses TRBV7-2 and TRBJ2-7, with D possibly matching TRBD1 (6 bases). The germline V gene encodes CDR1 SGHTA and CDR2 FQGNSA. This CDR3 region has 15 residues. The V and J ends lost 5 bases and 4 bases respectively, with 18 bases between them. The CDR3 loop is CASSQDSTWGYEQYF. In nucleotides, the CDR3 is TGTGCCAGCAGCCAGGACAGTACTTGGGGGTACGAGCAGTACTTC.

This clonotype appeared a single time. The CDR3 DNA reads as TGTGCCAGCAGCGTAGGGGAGCTGTTTTTT. Encoded protein: CASSVGELFF. The chain employs TRBV7-9 and TRBJ2-2; D is uncertain. Germline CDR1 and CDR2: SEHNR and FQNEAQ (reference sequence). Trimming removed 5 bases from V and 8 bases from J, with 3 bases in between. The CDR3 has 10 residues.

This sequence joins TRBV20-1 and TRBJ2-7; TRBD2 is a possible D gene (5 bases). Per the germline V gene, CDR1 is DFQATT and CDR2 is SNEGSKA (reference sequence). The CDR3 loop spans 17 amino acids. V was clipped by 6 bases and J by 3 bases, with 27 bases between them. The CDR3 sequence is CSADPGILRTLVYEQYF. The CDR3, as DNA: TGCAGTGCAGACCCGGGAATCCTTCGAACCCTGGTCTACGAGCAGTACTTC.

The chain couples TRBV12-3 or TRBV12-4 to TRBJ2-7; D perhaps matches TRBD1 (6 bases). Judging by the DNA end, TRBJ2-5 fits better; the J call may be wrong. CDR3 length: 13 amino acids. The CDR3 bases are TGTGCCAGCAGCACCGGGACAAGAGAGACCCAGTACTTC. It translates to CASSTGTRETQYF.

The chain has TRBV4-3 and TRBJ2-3; tentative D call: TRBD2 (5 bases). The CDR3 contains 15 residues. V lost 0 bases, J lost 0 bases, and 7 bases lay in between. CDR1 is LGHNA, CDR2 YSLEER, per germline. The CDR3 nucleotides are TGCGCCAGCAGCCAAGATGAGGGTAGCACAGATACGCAGTATTTT. This sequence encodes CASSQDEGSTDTQYF.

The DNA of the CDR3 is TGTGCCAGCAGTTTAGCGCGGGGTAGCGGGACAAACTACAAGCAGTACTTC. Amino acid sequence: CASSLARGSGTNYKQYF. The rearrangement joins TRBV12-3 or TRBV12-4 to TRBJ2-4; TRBD2 aligns across 8 bases. CDR3 length equals 17 residues. The J segment lost 13 bases and the V segment lost 0 bases, leaving 17 bases of the junction unmatched.

The V and J genes are TRBV7-2 and TRBJ2-7; the match to TRBD2 covers 9 bases. The CDR3 runs to 13 residues. Germline CDR1 SGHTA, CDR2 FQGNSA. Germline trimming cut 2 bases from V and 10 bases from J; bases unmatched to any gene: 6. CDR3 DNA: TGTGCCAGCAGCTTATCTTGGCGGGGGGGCCAGTACTTC. Protein product: CASSLSWRGGQYF.